This T cell receptor beta chain was identified during a study of blood T cell repertoires in COVID-19. Across the study: The samples span acute and convalescent COVID-19 from the United States, Italy and Spain.

Germline loops: CDR1 SGHDT, CDR2 YYEEEE. V was clipped by 7 bases and J by 4 bases, with 10 bases between them. This CDR3 is 12 amino acids long. As processed by the authors: Reference gene primer amplification gave nucleated cell count estimates. This table comes from immunoSEQ multiplex PCR, and its TCRdb copy is limited to in-frame clones, with some not included. V, J and clone size derive from that table, while D and trimming were established from the DNA sequence. Of under 300,000 clones listed, 86% are singletons. This clone was counted between two and nine times. Recruitment covered about two dozen US areas and drew participants whose ages spanned about 18 to 90 years. Researchers sorted participants into cohorts using their self-reported clinical history.

The sequencing input was PBMCs or T cells enriched from blood (not recorded which). This receptor was obtained from a middle-aged woman with acute COVID-19. The chain carries TRBV5-6 and TRBJ2-3, with D possibly matching TRBD1 (5 bases). The CDR3 here is CASGALADTQYF. The CDR3 DNA sequence: TGTGCCAGCGGGGCGTTGGCAGATACGCAGTATTTT. Based on the CDR3 plus reference TRBV5-6 and TRBJ2-3, the full variable domain is DAGVTQSPTHLIKTRGQQVTLRCSPKSGHDTVSWYQQALGQGPQFIFQYYEEEERQRGNFPDRFSGHQFPNYSSELNVNALLLGDSALYLCASGALADTQYFGPGTRLTVL.